A selection of T cell receptor beta chains follows, all from one sample in a study of blood T cell repertoires in COVID-19. Sequenced by immunoSEQ multiplex PCR; TCRdb stores in-frame clones only, minus some. The sample lists around 170,000 clones, 80% to 90% occurring once. Sequenced input: peripheral blood. The receptors originated from a middle-aged man with active or convalescent COVID-19. Both conserved end residues are part of each CDR3. A D gene is named only where the DNA matches it firmly. Only part of the rows carry a size: once, few, many, or a class if the clone is expanded.

V gene: TRBV6-5; D gene: .; clone size: .; J gene: TRBJ2-1; CDR3 protein: CASSFGEIEQFF; CDR3 DNA: TGTGCCAGCAGTTTCGGTGAGATTGAGCAGTTCTTC
V gene: TRBV10-1; D gene: .; clone size: .; J gene: TRBJ1-2; CDR3 protein: CASSPELNHGYTF; CDR3 DNA: TGCGCCAGCAGCCCCGAGCTGAACCATGGCTACACCTTC
V gene: TRBV6-5; D gene: .; clone size: .; J gene: TRBJ1-1; CDR3 protein: CASSYPTAKNTEAFF; CDR3 DNA: TGTGCCAGCAGTTACCCGACAGCGAAGAACACTGAAGCTTTCTTT
V gene: TRBV3-1/TRBV3-2; D gene: TRBD1; clone size: .; J gene: TRBJ1-1; CDR3 protein: CASSQRTGRNTEAFF; CDR3 DNA: TGTGCCAGCAGCCAGAGGACAGGAAGGAACACTGAAGCTTTCTTT
V gene: TRBV7-2; D gene: TRBD2; clone size: .; J gene: TRBJ2-5; CDR3 protein: CASSLEASGSFRETQYF; CDR3 DNA: TGTGCCAGCAGCTTAGAAGCTAGCGGGAGTTTTCGAGAGACCCAGTACTTC
V gene: TRBV12-3/TRBV12-4; D gene: .; clone size: .; J gene: TRBJ1-6; CDR3 protein: CASSPRGNSPLHF; CDR3 DNA: TGTGCCAGCAGTCCCCGGGGAAATTCACCCCTCCACTTT
V gene: TRBV7-3; D gene: .; clone size: .; J gene: TRBJ1-1; CDR3 protein: CASSSTRDTHPFF; CDR3 DNA: TGTGCCAGCAGCTCAACCCGGGACACTCATCCTTTCTTT
V gene: TRBV11-3; D gene: TRBD1; clone size: .; J gene: TRBJ1-5; CDR3 protein: CASSPDRGNQPQHF; CDR3 DNA: TGTGCCAGCAGCCCAGACAGGGGGAATCAGCCCCAGCATTTT
V gene: TRBV4-1; D gene: .; clone size: .; J gene: TRBJ1-4; CDR3 protein: CASSHGSGSNEKLFF; CDR3 DNA: TGCGCCAGCAGCCATGGGAGCGGGTCTAATGAAAAACTGTTTTTT
V gene: TRBV6-1; D gene: TRBD1; clone size: .; J gene: TRBJ2-7; CDR3 protein: CASSVNRQGIFYEQYF; CDR3 DNA: TGTGCCAGCAGTGTTAACCGACAGGGTATTTTCTACGAGCAGTACTTC
V gene: TRBV28; D gene: .; clone size: .; J gene: TRBJ2-1; CDR3 protein: CASSPRWGDEQFF; CDR3 DNA: TGTGCCAGCAGTCCCCGTTGGGGCGATGAGCAGTTCTTC
V gene: TRBV20-1; D gene: TRBD1; clone size: .; J gene: TRBJ1-6; CDR3 protein: CSASMGQGDSPLHF; CDR3 DNA: TGCAGTGCTAGTATGGGACAGGGGGACTCACCCCTCCACTTT
V gene: TRBV7-9; D gene: .; clone size: once; J gene: TRBJ1-4; CDR3 protein: CASSSVEEKLFF; CDR3 DNA: TGTGCCAGCAGTTCAGTGGAGGAAAAACTGTTTTTT
V gene: TRBV3-1/TRBV3-2; D gene: .; clone size: .; J gene: TRBJ2-7; CDR3 protein: CASSRAFSYEQYF; CDR3 DNA: TGTGCCAGCAGCCGGGCCTTCTCCTACGAGCAGTACTTC
V gene: TRBV19; D gene: .; clone size: .; J gene: TRBJ2-5; CDR3 protein: CASSTSGGQQETQYF; CDR3 DNA: TGTGCCAGTAGTACAAGCGGGGGACAGCAAGAGACCCAGTACTTC
V gene: TRBV24-1; D gene: TRBD2; clone size: .; J gene: TRBJ2-1; CDR3 protein: CATSDSTPTSGNYNEQFF; CDR3 DNA: TGTGCCACCAGTGATTCAACCCCGACTAGCGGGAACTACAATGAGCAGTTCTTC
V gene: TRBV28; D gene: .; clone size: .; J gene: TRBJ2-7; CDR3 protein: CASTFDSYEQYF; CDR3 DNA: TGTGCCAGCACTTTCGACAGCTACGAGCAGTACTTC
V gene: TRBV10-2; D gene: .; clone size: .; J gene: TRBJ2-2; CDR3 protein: CAGGSAGELFF; CDR3 DNA: TGCGCCGGGGGGAGTGCCGGGGAGCTGTTTTTT
V gene: TRBV5-4; D gene: TRBD2; clone size: once; J gene: TRBJ2-6; CDR3 protein: CASSERAGGPFSGANVLTF; CDR3 DNA: TGTGCCAGCAGCGAGAGGGCGGGAGGCCCATTCTCTGGGGCCAACGTCCTGACTTTC
V gene: TRBV30; D gene: .; clone size: .; J gene: TRBJ1-3; CDR3 protein: CAWSQPLGSSRGNTIYF; CDR3 DNA: TGTGCCTGGAGCCAACCTCTGGGCTCCTCTCGGGGAAACACCATATATTTT
V gene: TRBV24-1; D gene: TRBD1; clone size: .; J gene: TRBJ1-4; CDR3 protein: CATQTGRGEKLFF; CDR3 DNA: TGTGCCACGCAGACAGGGAGAGGGGAAAAACTGTTTTTT
V gene: TRBV24-1; D gene: TRBD1; clone size: .; J gene: TRBJ1-3; CDR3 protein: CATSDGQGYTIYF; CDR3 DNA: TGTGCCACCAGTGATGGACAGGGCTACACCATATATTTT
V gene: TRBV7-9; D gene: TRBD1; clone size: .; J gene: TRBJ2-7; CDR3 protein: CASSHPAGGIYEQYF; CDR3 DNA: TGTGCCAGCAGCCATCCTGCAGGGGGCATCTACGAGCAGTACTTC
V gene: TRBV5-1; D gene: .; clone size: .; J gene: TRBJ1-4; CDR3 protein: CASSLLSTNEKLFF; CDR3 DNA: TGCGCCAGCAGCTTGCTTTCAACTAATGAAAAACTGTTTTTT
V gene: TRBV27; D gene: TRBD1; clone size: .; J gene: TRBJ1-5; CDR3 protein: CASSLHGQGANQPQHF; CDR3 DNA: TGTGCCAGCAGTTTGCACGGACAGGGTGCAAATCAGCCCCAGCATTTT
V gene: TRBV28; D gene: TRBD1; clone size: .; J gene: TRBJ2-7; CDR3 protein: CASSLISGTASSYEQYF; CDR3 DNA: TGTGCCAGCAGCTTGATCTCCGGGACAGCCAGCTCCTACGAGCAGTACTTC
V gene: TRBV5-6; D gene: .; clone size: .; J gene: TRBJ2-7; CDR3 protein: CASRLADSYEQYF; CDR3 DNA: TGTGCCAGCAGACTGGCGGATTCCTACGAGCAGTACTTC
V gene: TRBV7-9; D gene: .; clone size: .; J gene: TRBJ2-3; CDR3 protein: CASNRENTDTQYF; CDR3 DNA: TGTGCCAGCAACCGGGAGAACACAGATACGCAGTATTTT
V gene: TRBV6-5; D gene: TRBD1; clone size: .; J gene: TRBJ1-1; CDR3 protein: CASSLGTGLNTEAFF; CDR3 DNA: TGTGCCAGCAGTCTAGGGACAGGACTGAACACTGAAGCTTTCTTT
V gene: TRBV12-2; D gene: .; clone size: .; J gene: TRBJ2-2; CDR3 protein: CASRLDGQINTGELFF; CDR3 DNA: TGTGCAAGTCGCTTAGACGGACAGATTAACACCGGGGAGCTGTTTTTT
V gene: TRBV6-2/TRBV6-3; D gene: .; clone size: .; J gene: TRBJ1-2; CDR3 protein: CASSLGGQGYTF; CDR3 DNA: TGTGCCAGCAGCTTAGGAGGCCAAGGCTACACCTTC
V gene: TRBV9; D gene: .; clone size: .; J gene: TRBJ2-7; CDR3 protein: CASSVGVGGTYEQYF; CDR3 DNA: TGTGCCAGCAGCGTAGGGGTAGGGGGAACCTACGAGCAGTACTTC
V gene: TRBV2; D gene: .; clone size: .; J gene: TRBJ1-3; CDR3 protein: CARESTAHSGNTIYF; CDR3 DNA: TGTGCCAGGGAGTCGACTGCTCACTCTGGAAACACCATATATTTT
V gene: TRBV4-3; D gene: .; clone size: .; J gene: TRBJ2-7; CDR3 protein: CASSQDKSYRWEQYF; CDR3 DNA: TGCGCCAGCAGCCAAGACAAGTCTTATCGGTGGGAGCAGTACTTC
V gene: TRBV12-3/TRBV12-4; D gene: .; clone size: .; J gene: TRBJ2-4; CDR3 protein: CASSLALENIQYF; CDR3 DNA: TGTGCCAGCAGTTTAGCGTTAGAAAACATTCAGTACTTC
V gene: TRBV3-1/TRBV3-2; D gene: TRBD1; clone size: once; J gene: TRBJ1-2; CDR3 protein: CASSQRQEGAYGYTF; CDR3 DNA: TGTGCCAGCAGCCAACGACAGGAGGGGGCCTATGGCTACACCTTC
V gene: TRBV6-5; D gene: TRBD1; clone size: .; J gene: TRBJ1-1; CDR3 protein: CASGTGGVNTEAFF; CDR3 DNA: TGTGCCAGCGGGACAGGGGGTGTGAACACTGAAGCTTTCTTT